This T cell receptor beta chain was obtained from a study of blood T cells in healthy people across ages. The study, taken as a whole, reports: Underestimates were what the diversity estimates from one million T cells were considered to be.

Regarding this clonotype: What it recognizes is unknown.

The germline V gene has CDR1 LGHDT and CDR2 YNNKEL (reference sequence). The germline V and J ends were trimmed by 0 bases and 7 bases, with 9 bases remaining between them. CDR3 length equals 13 residues. Through a sample-barcoded 5' primer and a J-beta primer mix, a second PCR was run for roughly 7 to 11 cycles. Each cDNA molecule received a tag from a template-switch adaptor that had 12 random nucleotides. TCRdb used MiXCR to reprocess the 5' RACE reads, holding one entry per CDR3 protein. This sample has about 640,000 distinct CDR3 sequences; about 53% occur once, and the top ten carry roughly 34%.

This TCR was sampled from a man in his sixties in good health. Sequencing was carried out using blood. This rearrangement joins TRBV3-1 to TRBJ1-2; D uncertain. The CDR3: CASSQDPLRGYTF. The DNA for the CDR3 is TGTGCCAGCAGCCAAGACCCTTTACGTGGCTACACCTTC.